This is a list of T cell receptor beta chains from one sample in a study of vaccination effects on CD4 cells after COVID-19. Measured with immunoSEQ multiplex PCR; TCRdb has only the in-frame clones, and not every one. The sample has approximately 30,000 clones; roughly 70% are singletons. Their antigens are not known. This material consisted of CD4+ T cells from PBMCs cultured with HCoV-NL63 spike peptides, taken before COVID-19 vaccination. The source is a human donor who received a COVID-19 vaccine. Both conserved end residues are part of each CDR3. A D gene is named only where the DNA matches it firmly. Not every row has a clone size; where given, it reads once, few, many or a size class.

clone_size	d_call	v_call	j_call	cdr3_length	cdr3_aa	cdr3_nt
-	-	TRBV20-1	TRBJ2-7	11	CSAGTYYEQYF	TGCAGTGCAGGAACATACTACGAGCAGTACTTC
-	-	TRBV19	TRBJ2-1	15	CASRSFYGPYNEQFF	TGTGCCAGTAGGTCCTTCTACGGGCCATACAATGAGCAGTTCTTC
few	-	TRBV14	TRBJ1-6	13	CASSSAYNSPLHF	TGTGCCAGCAGCTCAGCTTATAATTCACCCCTCCACTTT
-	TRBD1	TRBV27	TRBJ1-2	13	CASSSDRAYGYTF	TGTGCCAGCAGTTCGGACAGGGCCTATGGCTACACCTTC
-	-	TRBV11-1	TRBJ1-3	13	CASSFSSGNTIYF	TGTGCCAGCAGCTTCTCCTCTGGAAACACCATATATTTT
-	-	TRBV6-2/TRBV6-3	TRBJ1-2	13	CASSNRVNYGYTF	TGTGCCAGCAGTAACAGAGTAAACTATGGCTACACCTTC
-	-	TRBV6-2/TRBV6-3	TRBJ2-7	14	CASSRRGDPYEQYF	TGTGCCAGCAGCCGACGAGGGGACCCCTACGAGCAGTACTTC
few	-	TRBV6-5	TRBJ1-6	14	CASSSGQYNSPLHF	TGTGCCAGCAGTTCGGGACAATATAATTCACCCCTCCACTTT
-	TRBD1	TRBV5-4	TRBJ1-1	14	CASSLEGQGVEAFF	TGTGCCAGCAGCTTGGAAGGACAGGGGGTTGAAGCTTTCTTT
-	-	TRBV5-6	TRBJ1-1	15	CASSLEETRNTEAFF	TGTGCCAGCAGCTTGGAGGAGACGAGAAACACTGAAGCTTTCTTT
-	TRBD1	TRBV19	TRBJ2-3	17	CASSWTPTGGNTDTQYF	TGTGCCAGTAGCTGGACTCCGACAGGGGGGAACACAGATACGCAGTATTTT
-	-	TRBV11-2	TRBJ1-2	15	CASSLESGPRGGYTF	TGTGCCAGCAGCTTAGAGTCAGGCCCTAGGGGTGGCTACACCTTC
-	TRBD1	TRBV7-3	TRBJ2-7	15	CASSLTGTGLHEQYF	TGTGCCAGCAGCTTGACCGGGACAGGGTTACACGAGCAGTACTTC
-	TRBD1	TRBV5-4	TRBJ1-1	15	CASTGGGAGNTEAFF	TGTGCCTCAACTGGAGGGGGCGCAGGAAACACTGAAGCTTTCTTT
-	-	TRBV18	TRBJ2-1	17	CASSPPQAASSYNEQFF	TGTGCCAGCTCTCCGCCCCAGGCGGCGAGCTCCTACAATGAGCAGTTCTTC
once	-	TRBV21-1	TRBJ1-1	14	CASRDRVKNTEAFF	TGTGCCAGCAGAGACAGGGTAAAGAACACTGAAGCTTTCTTT
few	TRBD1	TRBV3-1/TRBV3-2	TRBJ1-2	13	CASSPHRGDGYTF	TGTGCCAGCAGCCCCCACAGGGGGGATGGCTACACCTTC
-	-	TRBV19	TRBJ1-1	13	CASTPGVNTEAFF	TGTGCCAGTACCCCCGGGGTGAACACTGAAGCTTTCTTT
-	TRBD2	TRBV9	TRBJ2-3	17	CASSVATAGVGGDTQYF	TGTGCCAGCAGCGTAGCTACGGCGGGAGTGGGTGGGGATACGCAGTATTTT
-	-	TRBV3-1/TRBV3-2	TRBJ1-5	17	CASSLSGVKFSNQPQHF	TGTGCCAGCAGCCTCTCCGGGGTCAAGTTTAGCAATCAGCCCCAGCATTTT
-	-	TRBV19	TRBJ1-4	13	CASGGLHPEKLFF	TGTGCCAGTGGGGGGCTTCACCCGGAAAAACTGTTTTTT
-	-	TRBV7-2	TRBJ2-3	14	CASSPPERSDTQYF	TGTGCCAGCAGCCCCCCGGAGAGGTCAGATACGCAGTATTTT
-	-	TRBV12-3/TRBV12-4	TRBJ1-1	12	CASTGLNTEAFF	TGTGCCAGCACAGGGTTGAACACTGAAGCTTTCTTT
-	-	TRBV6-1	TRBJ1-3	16	CASSEGPGASGNTIYF	TGTGCCAGCAGTGAAGGCCCAGGGGCCTCTGGAAACACCATATATTTT